This TCR beta chain is drawn from a study of blood T cell repertoires in COVID-19. Across the whole study: COVID-19 samples from acute and convalescent phases originated in the United States, Italy and Spain.

This table comes from immunoSEQ multiplex PCR, and its TCRdb copy is limited to in-frame clones, with some not included. The top ten clones hold 3.5% to 5% of a sample with around 150,000 clones, around 80% of them seen once. Sequenced material: peripheral blood. This receptor was taken from a woman older than 75 with active or convalescent COVID-19.

The CDR3: CASSPGTNPYEQYF. In nucleotides, the CDR3 is TGCGCCAGCAGCCCCGGGACAAATCCCTACGAGCAGTACTTC. The chain joins TRBV5-1 to TRBJ2-7, with D tentatively TRBD1 (6 bases). The CDR3 sequence is 14 residues long. Looked up from germline, CDR1 is SGHRS and CDR2 is YFSETQ. V was trimmed by 4 bases and J by 2 bases, leaving 13 bases between them.